This TCR beta chain is drawn from a study of T-cell memory formation after mild COVID-19. 5'RACE with constant-segment primers built TCRalpha and TCRbeta cDNA libraries with UMIs. TCRdb reprocessed the 5' RACE reads with MiXCR, giving one entry per CDR3 protein. Among about 420,000 distinct CDR3 sequences listed, 20% to 30% were seen once. This clonotype was found a few times. This CDR3 spans 15 amino acids. With V trimmed by 3 bases and J by 4 bases, 3 bases remained unmatched. Germline-derived CDR1 and CDR2 are SGDLS and YYNGEE. This chain joins TRBV9 and TRBJ2-1; TRBD2 matches at 11 bases. The clonotype comes from an adult woman who had mild COVID-19 (a few samples of this study predate the infection). Cell type and time point are not known. The sample consisted of PBMCs or a T cell subset sorted from them (not recorded which). CDR3 sequence reads: CASSEGLAAYNEQFF. The CDR3 nucleotides are TGTGCCAGCAGCGAGGGACTAGCGGCATACAATGAGCAGTTCTTC. Drawing the rest from reference TRBV9 and TRBJ2-1, the complete variable domain is DSGVTQTPKHLITATGQRVTLRCSPRSGDLSVYWYQQSLDQGLQFLIQYYNGEERAKGNILERFSAQQFPDLHSELNLSSLELGDSALYFCASSEGLAAYNEQFFGPGTRLTVL.